These T cell receptor beta chains were read from a single sample in a study of glioma-infiltrating T cells after dendritic cell vaccination. TCRdb's copy holds only in-frame clones and misses some; the assay was immunoSEQ multiplex PCR. This table holds tens of thousands of clones, under 90% found once. The sample was blood, taken after dendritic cell vaccination. The origin of the receptors is a human donor with glioblastoma. The CDR3 runs from the conserved cysteine through the conserved F or W. D genes are given only for firm matches. For some rows the clone size is stated as once, few or many, or as a class when expanded; others skip it.

D gene	J gene	clone size	V gene	CDR3 protein	CDR3 DNA
TRBD2	TRBJ2-3	-	TRBV29-1	CSVVPGLADYTDTQYF	TGCAGCGTTGTTCCGGGACTAGCGGACTACACAGATACGCAGTATTTT
-	TRBJ1-2	-	TRBV6-5	CASSYRGRDYGYTF	TGTGCCAGCAGTTACCGTGGGCGGGACTATGGCTACACCTTC
TRBD2	TRBJ2-3	few	TRBV9	CASSTPGLASDTQYF	TGTGCCAGCAGCACTCCGGGACTAGCGTCAGATACGCAGTATTTT
TRBD2	TRBJ2-1	-	TRBV4-3	CASSQGTSGGTYNEQFF	TGCGCCAGCAGCCAGGGGACTAGCGGGGGGACATACAATGAGCAGTTCTTC
TRBD1	TRBJ1-2	-	TRBV19	CATRARGTGYGYTF	TGTGCCACAAGGGCCAGGGGGACTGGGTATGGCTACACCTTC
-	TRBJ2-7	few	TRBV6-6	CASSPLRRVGGYEQYF	TGTGCCAGCAGTCCCCTACGGCGGGTAGGGGGCTACGAGCAGTACTTC
TRBD2	TRBJ2-7	-	TRBV19	CASSIWGTSGYEQYF	TGTGCCAGTAGTATTTGGGGGACTAGCGGATACGAGCAGTACTTC
TRBD2	TRBJ2-7	-	TRBV7-2	CASSFFGLAGGGEQYF	TGTGCCAGCAGCTTTTTCGGACTAGCGGGGGGGGGCGAGCAGTACTTC
-	TRBJ2-5	once	TRBV2	CASSVSLELLRLQETQYF	TGTGCCAGCAGTGTTAGTTTGGAACTATTGCGCCTTCAAGAGACCCAGTACTTC
TRBD2	TRBJ2-1	-	TRBV30	CAWSQPRTRSYNEQFF	TGTGCCTGGAGCCAACCCCGGACTAGATCCTACAATGAGCAGTTCTTC
-	TRBJ2-1	-	TRBV9	CASSWGVTGVGNNEQFF	TGTGCCAGCAGCTGGGGGGTTACAGGGGTCGGGAACAATGAGCAGTTCTTC
TRBD2	TRBJ2-2	-	TRBV7-2	CASSSSGGASGELFF	TGTGCCAGCAGCTCTAGCGGGGGGGCATCCGGGGAGCTGTTTTTT
-	TRBJ2-7	-	TRBV5-6	CASSLVGRDHYEQYF	TGTGCCAGCAGCCTTGTGGGCCGCGACCACTACGAGCAGTACTTC
TRBD1	TRBJ2-3	-	TRBV7-3	CASSPYRGYTDTQYF	TGTGCCAGCAGCCCGTACAGGGGCTACACAGATACGCAGTATTTT
TRBD1	TRBJ1-2	-	TRBV2	CASSLDRGLAGGYTF	TGTGCCAGCAGTCTGGACAGGGGGCTAGCTGGAGGCTACACCTTC
-	TRBJ1-2	-	TRBV10-3	CAISATRGAEGYTF	TGTGCCATCAGTGCCACGCGGGGGGCGGAGGGCTACACCTTC
-	TRBJ2-7	-	TRBV19	CASSIGGLSSYEQYF	TGTGCCAGTAGTATCGGAGGACTGAGCTCCTACGAGCAGTACTTC
TRBD1	TRBJ2-7	-	TRBV9	CASSVGQGISYEQYF	TGTGCCAGCAGCGTAGGACAGGGAATATCCTACGAGCAGTACTTC
TRBD2	TRBJ2-7	few	TRBV30	CARGASGGYEQYF	TGTGCCCGCGGGGCTAGCGGGGGCTACGAGCAGTACTTC
-	TRBJ2-1	-	TRBV29-1	CSVVQKSFIYNEQFF	TGCAGCGTTGTACAGAAGTCCTTCATCTACAATGAGCAGTTCTTC
TRBD1	TRBJ1-4	-	TRBV9	CASSSTSGQGHNEKLFF	TGTGCCAGCAGCTCCACCAGCGGACAGGGCCATAATGAAAAACTGTTTTTT
-	TRBJ1-1	-	TRBV28	CASSPALGGEAFF	TGTGCCAGCAGTCCCGCCCTAGGCGGTGAAGCTTTCTTT
TRBD2	TRBJ2-3	-	TRBV11-2	CASSLVPVSSGGETDTQYF	TGTGCCAGCAGCTTAGTCCCCGTCTCTAGCGGGGGGGAAACAGATACGCAGTATTTT
TRBD1	TRBJ1-2	-	TRBV28	CASSLLGQGGGYGYTF	TGTGCCAGCAGCCTACTGGGGCAGGGGGGAGGCTATGGCTACACCTTC